A selection of T cell receptor beta chains follows, all from one sample in a study of T cells in localized non-small cell lung cancer. Measured with immunoSEQ multiplex PCR; TCRdb has only the in-frame clones, and not every one. The repertoire holds approximately 14,000 clones, with approximately 84% as singletons. The sample in question was peripheral blood, obtained before any cancer treatment. Source of these receptors: a female donor older than 55 with stage I squamous cell lung carcinoma. CDR3s include the opening cysteine and the closing phenylalanine or tryptophan. Each record gives: V gene, D gene, clone size, J gene, CDR3 DNA, CDR3 protein. D genes are given only for firm matches. Clone size, where shown, is once, few, many, or a class for clones that have expanded.

>TRBV30|TRBD1|few|TRBJ1-1
TGTGCCTGGTCACCCGGACAGGGAACCACTGAAGCTTTCTTT
CAWSPGQGTTEAFF
>TRBV6-5|.|.|TRBJ2-5
TGTGCCAGCAGTTTAGGGGAGACCCAGTACTTC
CASSLGETQYF
>TRBV6-5|.|.|TRBJ1-2
TGTGCCAGCAGTCTTGACAGGCCCCCCTATGGCTACACCTTC
CASSLDRPPYGYTF
>TRBV7-2|TRBD1|.|TRBJ1-1
TGTGCCAGCAGCTCGACAGGGCTCACTGAAGCTTTCTTT
CASSSTGLTEAFF
>TRBV10-1|.|.|TRBJ1-4
TGCGCCAGCAGTCTTTTTGTACAGGGAGGTGAAAAACTGTTTTTT
CASSLFVQGGEKLFF
>TRBV29-1|TRBD1|once|TRBJ1-2
TGCAGCGTTGAATGGGGGGACAGAAGAGTAGACTATGGCTACACCTTC
CSVEWGDRRVDYGYTF
>TRBV2|.|.|TRBJ1-3
TGTGCCAGCAGTGGCATGCGTGGCAGCTCTGGAAACACCATATATTTT
CASSGMRGSSGNTIYF
>TRBV7-5|.|.|TRBJ1-6
TGTGCCAGCAGCTTAGGCGCCAGCGATTCACCCCTCCACTTT
CASSLGASDSPLHF
>TRBV6-5|.|.|TRBJ1-3
TGTGCCAGCAGTTATTCGGGGGGCGGTGGAAACACCATATATTTT
CASSYSGGGGNTIYF
>TRBV4-3|TRBD1|.|TRBJ1-1
TGCGCCAGCAGCCAAGATCTCCAGGGGGTGAGGACTGAGGCTTTCTTT
CASSQDLQGVRTEAFF
>TRBV4-3|.|.|TRBJ2-7
TGCGCCAGCAGCCAAAGGTGGGGCGCCTCCTACGAGCAGTACTTC
CASSQRWGASYEQYF
>TRBV6-1|TRBD1|once|TRBJ1-2
TGTGCCAGCAGCCTGACAGGGGCCGGGTATGGCTACACCTTC
CASSLTGAGYGYTF
>TRBV6-6|.|.|TRBJ2-1
TGTGCCAGCAGTTACTCGACCGGAAATGAGCAGTTCTTC
CASSYSTGNEQFF
>TRBV5-6|TRBD2|.|TRBJ2-5
TGTGCCAGCAGCGGCGCGGGGGGTCGGCATCAAGAGACCCAGTACTTC
CASSGAGGRHQETQYF
>TRBV11-3|TRBD2|.|TRBJ2-5
TGTGCCAGCAGCTTAGGTAGCGGGGGCCAGACCCAGTACTTC
CASSLGSGGQTQYF
>TRBV4-3|.|.|TRBJ1-1
TGCGCCAGCAGCCAAGGAACAGGGTGGAACGCTGAAGCTTTCTTT
CASSQGTGWNAEAFF
>TRBV2|.|.|TRBJ2-7
TGTGCCAGCAGTGGGGTGAGCTCCTACGAGCAGTACTTC
CASSGVSSYEQYF
>TRBV4-3|TRBD1|.|TRBJ2-5
TGCGCCAGCAGCCAAGCGACAGGGGGGAAAGAGACCCAGTACTTC
CASSQATGGKETQYF
>TRBV9|.|.|TRBJ2-2
TGTGCCAGCAGCGCAAATCCCGGGACACAGACCGGGGAGCTGTTTTTT
CASSANPGTQTGELFF
>TRBV7-2|.|.|TRBJ2-7
TGTGCCAGCAGCTCGGGCGCTCGGCCAGCAAGTTACGAGCAGTACTTC
CASSSGARPASYEQYF
>TRBV5-5|TRBD1|.|TRBJ1-1
TGTGCCAGCAGAGCGGGGGAGGGGGCGAGGGCTGAAGCTTTCTTT
CASRAGEGARAEAFF
>TRBV7-6|TRBD2|.|TRBJ2-3
TGTGCCAGCAGCTTGTCTGGGACTAGCGGGGCATCAGATACGCAGTATTTT
CASSLSGTSGASDTQYF
>TRBV6-5|.|once|TRBJ1-2
TGTGCCAGCCGCCCCGGGTCTCGCAACTATGGCTACACCTTC
CASRPGSRNYGYTF
>TRBV6-7|TRBD2|.|TRBJ2-1
TGTGCCAGCAGTTATGCCGGGACTAGCGGACTCAATGAGCAGTTCTTC
CASSYAGTSGLNEQFF
>TRBV6-6|TRBD1|.|TRBJ1-1
TGTGCCAGCACCCCGGGTCGGGACAGGGGTGAAGCTTTCTTT
CASTPGRDRGEAFF
>TRBV30|TRBD1|.|TRBJ1-3
TGTGCCTGGACGGACAGGTCTTATAAAAACACCATATATTTT
CAWTDRSYKNTIYF
>TRBV19|.|.|TRBJ1-6
TGTGCCAGTAGGTTCAGGGATTCACCCCTCCACTTT
CASRFRDSPLHF
>TRBV5-1|.|once|TRBJ1-2
TGCGCCAGCAGGTTCGACAGTAACTATGGCTACACCTTC
CASRFDSNYGYTF
>TRBV21-1|.|.|TRBJ2-2
TGTGCCAGCAGCCCTCACACCGGGGAGCTGTTTTTT
CASSPHTGELFF
>TRBV5-1|.|.|TRBJ2-1
TGCGCCAGCAGCTTTGGAACTGAGCAGTTCTTC
CASSFGTEQFF
>TRBV10-3|.|.|TRBJ1-1
TGTGCCATCAGTCGACAGAGAGACCTTGAAGCTTTCTTT
CAISRQRDLEAFF
>TRBV5-6|.|.|TRBJ1-2
TGTGCCAGCAGCCCCACCCTGCCTGGCTACACCTTC
CASSPTLPGYTF
>TRBV2|.|.|TRBJ2-5
TGTGCCAGCCTGTCAGGTACCCAAGAGACCCAGTACTTC
CASLSGTQETQYF
>TRBV30|.|.|TRBJ2-2
TGTGCCTGGAGGCCCCAGGGACGGACCGGGGAGCTGTTTTTT
CAWRPQGRTGELFF
>TRBV9|.|.|TRBJ2-1
TGTGCCAGCAGCGTAAAAGGGTACAATGAGCAGTTCTTC
CASSVKGYNEQFF
>TRBV2|.|.|TRBJ2-5
TGTGCCAGCAGCGGCCAGACAGGACAAGAGACCCAGTACTTC
CASSGQTGQETQYF
>TRBV10-1|.|.|TRBJ2-3
TGCGCCAGCAGTGGGGGTGTTGGAGATACGCAGTATTTT
CASSGGVGDTQYF
>TRBV27|.|.|TRBJ2-3
TGTGCCAGCAGTTTGTGGGTCACAGATACGCAGTATTTT
CASSLWVTDTQYF
>TRBV13|.|.|TRBJ2-7
TGTGCCAGCAGCGGAGGCGGGACTTACGAGCAGTACTTC
CASSGGGTYEQYF
>TRBV7-6|.|.|TRBJ2-2
TGTGCCAGCAGCTTTCCCACCGGGGAGCTGTTTTTT
CASSFPTGELFF
>TRBV2|TRBD1|.|TRBJ1-4
TGTGCCAGCAGTGAGCCCGGACAGGCCGCATCTCATGAAAAACTGTTTTTT
CASSEPGQAASHEKLFF
>TRBV7-9|.|.|TRBJ1-1
TGTGCCAGCAGCGCAATCCCCATGGGGAACACTGAAGCTTTCTTT
CASSAIPMGNTEAFF
>TRBV10-2|.|.|TRBJ2-2
TGCGCCAGCAGTCCGGGCGGGGTGGACACCGGGGAGCTGTTTTTT
CASSPGGVDTGELFF
>TRBV7-2|.|.|TRBJ2-1
TGTGCCAGCAGCTTAACCCCCCACGACAACAATGAGCAGTTCTTC
CASSLTPHDNNEQFF
>TRBV19|TRBD1|.|TRBJ1-4
TGTGCCAGTAGTAGGACAGGGGGTAATGAAAAACTGTTTTTT
CASSRTGGNEKLFF